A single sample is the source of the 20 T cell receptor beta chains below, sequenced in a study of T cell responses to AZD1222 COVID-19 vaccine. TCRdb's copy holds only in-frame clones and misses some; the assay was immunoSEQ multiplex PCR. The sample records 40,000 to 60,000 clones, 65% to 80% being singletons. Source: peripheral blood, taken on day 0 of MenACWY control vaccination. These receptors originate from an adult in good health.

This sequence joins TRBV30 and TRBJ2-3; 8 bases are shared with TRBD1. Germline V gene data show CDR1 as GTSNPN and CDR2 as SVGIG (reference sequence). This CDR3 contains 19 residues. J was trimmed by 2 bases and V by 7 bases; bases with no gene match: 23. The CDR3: CASIWGPGQGPIYTDTQYF. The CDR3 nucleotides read TGTGCCTCAATTTGGGGCCCCGGACAGGGCCCAATCTACACAGATACGCAGTATTTT.

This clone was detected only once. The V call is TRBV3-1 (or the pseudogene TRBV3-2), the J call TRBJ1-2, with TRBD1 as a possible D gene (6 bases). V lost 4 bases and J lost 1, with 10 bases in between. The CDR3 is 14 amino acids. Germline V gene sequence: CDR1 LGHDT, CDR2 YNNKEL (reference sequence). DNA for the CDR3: TGTGCCAGCAGCCCCAGGGGATTTAACTATGGCTACACCTTC. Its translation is CASSPRGFNYGYTF.

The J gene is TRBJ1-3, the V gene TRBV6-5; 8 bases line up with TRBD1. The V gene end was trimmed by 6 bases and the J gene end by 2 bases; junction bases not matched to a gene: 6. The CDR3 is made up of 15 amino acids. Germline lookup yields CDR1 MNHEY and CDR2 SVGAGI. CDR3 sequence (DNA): TGTGCCAGCAGATTACAGGGGGGAACTGGAAACACCATATATTTT. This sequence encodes CASRLQGGTGNTIYF.

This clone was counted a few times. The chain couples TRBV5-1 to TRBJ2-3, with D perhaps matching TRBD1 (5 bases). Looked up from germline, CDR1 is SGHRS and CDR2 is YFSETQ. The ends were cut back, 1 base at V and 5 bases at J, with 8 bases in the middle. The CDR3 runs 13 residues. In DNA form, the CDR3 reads TGCGCCAGCAGCTTGCGGACACGAGATACGCAGTATTTT. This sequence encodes CASSLRTRDTQYF.

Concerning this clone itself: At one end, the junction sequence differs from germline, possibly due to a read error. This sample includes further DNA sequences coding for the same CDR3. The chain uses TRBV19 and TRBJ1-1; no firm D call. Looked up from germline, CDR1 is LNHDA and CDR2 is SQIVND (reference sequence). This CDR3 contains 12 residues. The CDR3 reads CASSIVNTEAFF. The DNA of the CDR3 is TGTGCCAGTAGCATAGTGAACACTGAAGCTTTCTTT.

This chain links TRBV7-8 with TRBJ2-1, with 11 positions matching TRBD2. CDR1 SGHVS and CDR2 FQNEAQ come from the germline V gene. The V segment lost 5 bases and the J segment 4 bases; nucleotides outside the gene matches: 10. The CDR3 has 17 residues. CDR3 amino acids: CASSLRRLAGRYNEQFF. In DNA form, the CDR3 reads TGTGCCAGCAGCCTAAGACGACTAGCGGGAAGGTACAATGAGCAGTTCTTC.

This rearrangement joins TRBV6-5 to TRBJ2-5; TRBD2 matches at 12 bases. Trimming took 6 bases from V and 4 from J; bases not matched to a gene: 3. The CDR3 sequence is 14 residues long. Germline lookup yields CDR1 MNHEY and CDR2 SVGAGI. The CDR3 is CASRATSGRETQYF. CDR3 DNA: TGTGCCAGCAGAGCGACTAGCGGGAGAGAGACCCAGTACTTC.

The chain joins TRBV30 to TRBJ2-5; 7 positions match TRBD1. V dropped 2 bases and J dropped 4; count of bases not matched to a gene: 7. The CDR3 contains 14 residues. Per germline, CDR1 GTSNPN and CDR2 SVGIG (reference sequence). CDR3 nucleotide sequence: TGTGCCTGGAGTAGGACAGGTGGGAGAGAGACCCAGTACTTC. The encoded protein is CAWSRTGGRETQYF.

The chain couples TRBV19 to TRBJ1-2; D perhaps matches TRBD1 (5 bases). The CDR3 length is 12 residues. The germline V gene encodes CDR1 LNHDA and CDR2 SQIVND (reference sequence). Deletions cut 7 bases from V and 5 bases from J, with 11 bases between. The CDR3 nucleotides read TGTGCCAGTACCATCCCAGGGTATGGCTACACCTTC. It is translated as CASTIPGYGYTF.

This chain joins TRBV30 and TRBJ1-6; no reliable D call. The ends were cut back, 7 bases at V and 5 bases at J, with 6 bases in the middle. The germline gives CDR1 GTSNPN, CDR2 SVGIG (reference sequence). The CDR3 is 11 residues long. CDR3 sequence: CAYDDNSPLHF. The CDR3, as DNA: TGTGCCTACGACGATAATTCACCCCTCCACTTT. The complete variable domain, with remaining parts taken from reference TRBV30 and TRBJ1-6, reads SQTIHQWPATLVQPVGSPLSLECTVEGTSNPNLYWYRQAAGRGLQLLFYSVGIGQISSEVPQNLSASRPQDRQFILSSKKLLLSDSGFYLCAYDDNSPLHFGNGTRLTVT.

CDR3 in amino acids: CASSLGAENTEAFF. The CDR3 DNA sequence: TGTGCCAGCAGCCTCGGGGCAGAGAACACTGAAGCTTTCTTT. V gene TRBV4-2 combines with J gene TRBJ1-1; TRBD1 might be the D (5 bases). Deletions cut 4 bases from V and 1 base from J, with 10 bases between. Germline values: CDR1 LGHNA, CDR2 YNFKEQ. This CDR3 is built from 14 residues.

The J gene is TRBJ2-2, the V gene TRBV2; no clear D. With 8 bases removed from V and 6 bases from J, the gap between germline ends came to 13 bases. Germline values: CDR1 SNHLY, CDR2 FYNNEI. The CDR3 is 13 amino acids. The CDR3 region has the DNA TGTGCCAGCCAGTACTCCGCCCCCGGGGAGCTGTTTTTT. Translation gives CASQYSAPGELFF.

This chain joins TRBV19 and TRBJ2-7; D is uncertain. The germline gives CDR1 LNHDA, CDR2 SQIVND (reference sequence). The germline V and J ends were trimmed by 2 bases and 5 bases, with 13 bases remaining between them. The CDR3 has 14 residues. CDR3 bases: TGTGCCAGTAGTATAAGGTCAGGTATCGACGAGCAGTACTTC. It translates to CASSIRSGIDEQYF.

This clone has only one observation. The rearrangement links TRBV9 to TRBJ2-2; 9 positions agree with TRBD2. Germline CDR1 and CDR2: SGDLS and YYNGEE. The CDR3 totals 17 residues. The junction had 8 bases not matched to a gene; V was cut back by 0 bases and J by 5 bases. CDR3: CASSVGRSGLATGELFF. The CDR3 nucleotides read TGTGCCAGCAGCGTAGGACGATCGGGACTAGCAACCGGGGAGCTGTTTTTT.

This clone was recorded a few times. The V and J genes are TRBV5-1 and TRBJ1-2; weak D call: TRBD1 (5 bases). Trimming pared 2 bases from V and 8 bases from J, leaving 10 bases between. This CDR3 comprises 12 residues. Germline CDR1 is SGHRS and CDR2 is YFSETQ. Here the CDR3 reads CASSFNRQGYTF. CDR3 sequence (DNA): TGCGCCAGCAGCTTCAACAGGCAGGGCTACACCTTC.

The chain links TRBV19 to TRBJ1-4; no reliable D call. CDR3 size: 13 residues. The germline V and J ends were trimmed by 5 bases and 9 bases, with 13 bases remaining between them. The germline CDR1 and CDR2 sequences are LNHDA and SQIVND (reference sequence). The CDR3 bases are TGTGCCAGTAGTTCTTCCCTCGGCAAAAAACTGTTTTTT. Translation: CASSSSLGKKLFF.

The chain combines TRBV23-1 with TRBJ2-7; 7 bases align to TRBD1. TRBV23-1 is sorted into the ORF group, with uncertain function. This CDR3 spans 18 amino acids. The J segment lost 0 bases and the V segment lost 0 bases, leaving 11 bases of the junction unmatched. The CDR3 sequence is CASSQSAERTGPSYEQYF. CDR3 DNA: TGCGCCAGCAGTCAATCGGCGGAAAGGACAGGTCCCTCCTACGAGCAGTACTTC.

As DNA, the CDR3 is TGTGCCACCAGTGATTTTCAAGAGACCCAGTACTTC. Translated, it gives CATSDFQETQYF. V usage is TRBV24-1 and J usage is TRBJ2-5; D unclear. This CDR3 is 12 amino acids long. Trimming removed 1 base from V and 2 bases from J, with 1 base in between. Germline CDR1 is KGHDR and CDR2 is SFDVKD.

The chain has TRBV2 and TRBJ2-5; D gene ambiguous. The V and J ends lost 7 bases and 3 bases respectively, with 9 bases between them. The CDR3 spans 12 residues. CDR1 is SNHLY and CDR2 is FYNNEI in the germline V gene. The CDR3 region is CASIGQEETQYF. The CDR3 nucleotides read TGTGCCAGCATTGGTCAGGAAGAGACCCAGTACTTC.

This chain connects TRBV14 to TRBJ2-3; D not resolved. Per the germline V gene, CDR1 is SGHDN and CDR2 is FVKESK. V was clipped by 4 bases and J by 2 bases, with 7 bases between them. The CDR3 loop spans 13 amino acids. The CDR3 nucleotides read TGTGCCAGCAGCCTGCGCTTCACAGATACGCAGTATTTT. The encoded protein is CASSLRFTDTQYF. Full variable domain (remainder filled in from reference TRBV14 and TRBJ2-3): EAGVTQFPSHSVIEKGQTVTLRCDPISGHDNLYWYRRVMGKEIKFLLHFVKESKQDESGMPNNRFLAERTGGTYSTLKVQPAELEDSGVYFCASSLRFTDTQYFGPGTRLTVL.